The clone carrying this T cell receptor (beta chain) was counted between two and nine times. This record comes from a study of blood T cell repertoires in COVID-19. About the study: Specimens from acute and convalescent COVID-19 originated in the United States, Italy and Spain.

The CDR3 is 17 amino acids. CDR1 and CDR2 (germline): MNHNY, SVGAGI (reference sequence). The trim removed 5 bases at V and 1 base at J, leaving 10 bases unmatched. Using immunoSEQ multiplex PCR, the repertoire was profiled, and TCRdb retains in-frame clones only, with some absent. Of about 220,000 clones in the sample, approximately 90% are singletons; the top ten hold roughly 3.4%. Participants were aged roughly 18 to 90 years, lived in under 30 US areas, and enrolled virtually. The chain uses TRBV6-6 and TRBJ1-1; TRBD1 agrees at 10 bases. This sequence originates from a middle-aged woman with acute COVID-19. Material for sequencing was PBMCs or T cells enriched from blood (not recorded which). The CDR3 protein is CASSRRGQGPRNTEAFF. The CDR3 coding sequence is TGTGCCAGCAGTCGCCGGGGACAGGGGCCGAGGAACACTGAAGCTTTCTTT.